One and the same sample provided the 23 T cell receptor beta chains below, sequenced in a study of T cells in Graves' hyperthyroidism and ophthalmopathy. Authors of the study amplified TCR beta CDR3 regions from RNA transcripts. Primed by the HTBI set, a first-round RT-PCR was run on the TCR CDR3. TCRdb re-called the multiplex PCR reads with MiXCR, one entry per CDR3 protein. The sample includes some 600,000 distinct CDR3 sequences, roughly 13% seen only once; the top ten take roughly 5.5%. Sequencing was carried out using blood. The receptors shown here come from a woman between 25 and 40 years old with Graves' hyperthyroidism that later progressed to Graves' ophthalmopathy.

This clonotype was recorded at least ten times. V usage is TRBV2 and J usage is TRBJ1-1, with TRBD1 as a possible D gene (5 bases). V shed 9 bases and J shed 4 bases, with 27 bases lying between them. The CDR3 spans 17 residues. Germline CDR1 reads SNHLY; CDR2 reads FYNNEI. CDR3 coding DNA: TGTGCCAGTGGGGGTTGGACACGCAAAAGGGTGTCCACTGAAGCTTTCTTT. It codes for CASGGWTRKRVSTEAFF.

The chain couples TRBV27 to TRBJ2-5; the D call may be TRBD1 or TRBD2 (6 bases each). This CDR3 is built from 12 residues. CDR1 and CDR2 from the germline V gene are MNHEY and SMNVEV (reference sequence). V lost 8 bases, J lost 5 bases, and 12 bases lay in between. The CDR3 region is CASGGRRETQYF. The DNA for the CDR3 is TGTGCCAGCGGGGGGCGTCGGGAGACCCAGTACTTC.

This clonotype has at least ten counts. The V gene is TRBV24-1, the J gene TRBJ2-1, with TRBD1 matching 9 bases. The CDR3 spans 15 residues. The germline V gene has CDR1 KGHDR and CDR2 SFDVKD. The V gene end was trimmed by 4 bases and the J gene end by 8 bases; junction bases not matched to a gene: 8. Written as DNA, the CDR3 is TGTGCCACCAGTGAACCCGGGACAGGGCTCGATGAGCAGTTCTTC. Translation gives CATSEPGTGLDEQFF.

This sequence joins TRBV7-9 and TRBJ2-1; tentatively, D is TRBD2 (5 bases). V gave up 6 bases and J gave up 4 bases, with 16 bases separating them. CDR3 length equals 15 residues. In germline, CDR1 is SEHNR, CDR2 FQNEAQ (reference sequence). The CDR3 DNA sequence: TGTGCCAGCAGGGCTAGCCTCATGCTTTACAATGAGCAGTTCTTC. This gives the protein CASRASLMLYNEQFF.

Note on this clonotype: Compared with germline, one end of the junction differs, possibly owing to a read error. This chain links TRBV10-3 with TRBJ1-5; 7 bases fit TRBD1. Germline assignment: CDR1 ENHRY and CDR2 SYGVKD. The CDR3 spans 14 residues. The CDR3 sequence is CAISEQTGDQPQQF. The CDR3 coding sequence is TGTGCCATCAGTGAGCAAACAGGGGATCAGCCCCAGCAATTT.

This clonotype has ten or more counts. V and J are TRBV20-1 and TRBJ2-1, with D possibly TRBD2 on 6 matching bases. Per germline, CDR1 DFQATT and CDR2 SNEGSKA (reference sequence). V was cut by 1 base and J by 4 bases, with 20 bases left in between. This CDR3 region has 17 residues. CDR3 sequence reads: CSARAASSTRLYNEQFF. CDR3 DNA sequence: TGCAGTGCTAGAGCCGCCTCTTCGACTAGGCTTTACAATGAGCAGTTCTTC.

This clonotype was seen at least ten times. The V and J genes are TRBV27 and TRBJ2-3; 10 nucleotides align to TRBD1. Germline CDR1 MNHEY, CDR2 SMNVEV (reference sequence). V was pared by 10 bases and J by 2 bases, with 3 bases of the junction left unmatched. This CDR3 is built from 13 residues. The CDR3 loop is CAIGTGVTDTQYF. The CDR3 nucleotides read TGTGCCATAGGGACAGGGGTCACAGATACGCAGTATTTT.

This clonotype was found many times. V is TRBV24-1 and J is TRBJ2-1; 7 nucleotides line up with TRBD1. CDR3 length equals 15 residues. From germline, CDR1 is KGHDR and CDR2 SFDVKD. Losses at the gene ends were 3 bases for V and 6 bases for J; bases not matched to a gene: 7. In nucleotides, the CDR3 is TGTGCCACCAGTGATAAGACCCGGGACAGCAATGAGCAGTTCTTC. It translates to CATSDKTRDSNEQFF.

This clonotype occurred many times. The chain uses TRBV28 and TRBJ1-1, with 8 bases fitting TRBD1. CDR1 and CDR2 (germline): MDHEN, SYDVKM. The CDR3 is 11 residues long. V shed 6 bases, J shed 11 bases, and the junction held 5 bases outside the gene matches. The CDR3 region has the DNA TGTGCCAGCAGATTGACAGGGGCGGCTTTCTTT. As protein: CASRLTGAAFF.

This clonotype was recorded many times. The V call is TRBV2, the J call TRBJ2-5; the match to TRBD2 covers 14 bases. Germline-derived CDR1 and CDR2 are SNHLY and FYNNEI. The V gene end was trimmed by 11 bases and the J gene end by 5 bases; junction bases not matched to a gene: 16. The CDR3 is 17 residues long. Here the CDR3 DNA reads TGTGCCTCCAGGACCGGACTAGCGGGAGGCCGGGAGGAGACCCAGTACTTC. This codes for CASRTGLAGGREETQYF.

This clonotype was recorded many times. V usage is TRBV30 and J usage is TRBJ1-4; TRBD1 is a possible D gene (5 bases). V was clipped by 4 bases and J by 3 bases, with 9 bases between them. The CDR3 loop spans 13 amino acids. Germline CDR1 and CDR2: GTSNPN and SVGIG (reference sequence). The CDR3: CAWTGIPNEKLFF. CDR3 nucleotide sequence: TGTGCCTGGACAGGGATACCTAATGAAAAACTGTTTTTT.

This clonotype was recorded at least ten times. This chain uses TRBV13 with TRBJ2-2; D may be TRBD2 (6 bases). The CDR3 contains 15 residues. Germline assignment: CDR1 PRHDT and CDR2 FYEKMQ (reference sequence). Trimming pared 2 bases from V and 5 bases from J, leaving 12 bases between. CDR3: CASSLTGGRTGELFF. As DNA, the CDR3 is TGTGCCAGCAGCTTAACAGGAGGGCGGACCGGGGAGCTGTTTTTT.

Only a few counts were recorded for this clonotype. The chain couples TRBV12-3 or TRBV12-4 to TRBJ1-5; the D is unclear. CDR3 length equals 16 residues. V was clipped by 2 bases and J by 0 bases, with 11 bases between them. Here the CDR3 DNA reads TGTGCCAGCAGTTTAAAAAGCCTCTATAGCAATCAGCCCCAGCATTTT. As protein: CASSLKSLYSNQPQHF.

Concerning this clonotype: Being one base from a much bigger clone, this may be a read error. The CDR3 end shows no conserved phenylalanine or tryptophan, and so a read error is likely. The chain employs TRBV2 and TRBJ1-2; D call uncertain. The V end was cut by 3 bases, the J end by 3 bases, with 5 bases between. The CDR3 covers 12 residues. The germline V gene encodes CDR1 SNHLY and CDR2 FYNNEI. The CDR3 DNA reads as TGTGCCAGCAGTGAGGAATACTATGGCTACACCCTC. Its protein is CASSEEYYGYTL.

This clonotype was seen repeatedly, ten times or more. V is TRBV28 and J is TRBJ2-6, with 7 bases fitting TRBD1. Trimming at V came to 6 bases and at J to 2 bases, leaving 7 bases not matched to a gene. Per germline, CDR1 MDHEN and CDR2 SYDVKM. CDR3 length equals 16 residues. This chain's CDR3 is CASSSNRGPGANVLTF. In DNA, the CDR3 is TGTGCCAGCAGCTCTAACAGGGGCCCTGGGGCCAACGTCCTGACTTTC.

There are many counts of this clonotype. The chain combines TRBV11-2 with TRBJ2-7; 10 bases fit TRBD1. The V and J ends lost 0 bases and 5 bases, in that order; junction bases with no gene match: 10. This CDR3 contains 17 residues. Per the germline V gene, CDR1 is SGHAT and CDR2 is FQNNGV. As DNA, the CDR3 is TGTGCCAGCAGCTTAGAGGACTTGACAGGGGGCTACCACGAGCAGTACTTC. Translated, it gives CASSLEDLTGGYHEQYF. The full variable domain, rest sourced from reference TRBV11-2 and TRBJ2-7, is EAGVAQSPRYKIIEKRQSVAFWCNPISGHATLYWYQQILGQGPKLLIQFQNNGVVDDSQLPKDRFSAERLKGVDSTLKIQPAKLEDSAVYLCASSLEDLTGGYHEQYFGPGTRLTVT.

At least ten counts were recorded for this clonotype. CDR3: CSARESTGDTEAFF. CDR3 DNA: TGCAGTGCTAGAGAGTCGACAGGGGACACTGAAGCTTTCTTT. The chain joins TRBV20-1 to TRBJ1-1, with TRBD1 matching over 8 bases. The CDR3 is made up of 14 amino acids. Germline trimming cut 0 bases from V and 3 bases from J; bases unmatched to any gene: 3. The germline V gene encodes CDR1 DFQATT and CDR2 SNEGSKA (reference sequence).

V is TRBV25-1 and J is TRBJ1-2, with D unresolved. Germline values: CDR1 MGHDK, CDR2 SYGVNS. The CDR3 is made up of 15 amino acids. V lost 1 base and J lost 3, with 12 bases in between. The CDR3 loop is CASSELGGDYYGYTF. The CDR3 nucleotides read TGTGCCAGCAGTGAATTGGGCGGGGATTACTATGGCTACACCTTC.

This rearrangement joins TRBV4-2 to TRBJ1-1; no reliable D call. CDR3 length equals 17 residues. The V and J ends lost 0 bases and 0 bases respectively, with 14 bases between them. Germline CDR1 is LGHNA and CDR2 is YNFKEQ. The CDR3 DNA reads as TGTGCCAGCAGCCAAGATGGGCAAAATAATATGAACACTGAAGCTTTCTTT. This encodes CASSQDGQNNMNTEAFF.

This clonotype was detected ten times or more. This sequence joins TRBV16 and TRBJ1-5, with D uncertain. This CDR3 has 13 residues. CDR1 and CDR2 (germline): KGHSY, FQNENV. V dropped 2 bases and J dropped 7 bases, with 9 bases sitting between them. This chain's CDR3 is CASSQSVEQPQHF. The CDR3 nucleotides are TGTGCCAGCAGCCAAAGTGTTGAGCAGCCCCAGCATTTT.

On this clonotype itself: A much larger clone lies a single base off, so this may be a read error. The chain employs TRBV9 and TRBJ2-2, with D tentatively TRBD1 or TRBD2 (5 bases each). Germline CDR1 SGDLS, CDR2 YYNGEE. With 3 bases removed from V and 5 bases from J, the gap between germline ends came to 14 bases. CDR3 length equals 15 residues. The DNA for the CDR3 is TGTGCCAGCAGCGGCCCGGGACGTCAGACCGGGGAGCTGTTTTTT. This gives the protein CASSGPGRQTGELFF. Supplemented by reference TRBV9 and TRBJ2-2, the full variable domain reads DSGVTQTPKHLITATGQRVTLRCSPRSGDLSVYWYQQSLDQGLQFLIQYYNGEERAKGNILERFSAQQFPDLHSELNLSSLELGDSALYFCASSGPGRQTGELFFGEGSRLTVL.

In its sample, this clonotype was seen a few times. A much more abundant neighbour one base away suggests this may be a read error. The gene calls are TRBV6-1 and TRBJ2-2; D is possibly TRBD1 or TRBD2 (5 bases each). The CDR3 length is 14 residues. Germline CDR1 MNHNS, CDR2 SASEGT. The CDR3 sequence is CASTQEGTTGKLFF. DNA of the CDR3: TGTGCCAGCACGCAAGAGGGGACCACCGGGAAGCTGTTTTTT.

This clonotype was found a few times. The rearrangement joins TRBV5-1 to TRBJ2-1; D tentatively reads TRBD1 or TRBD2 (5 bases each). Trimming shortened V by 3 bases and J by 10 bases, and 17 bases separated the two germline ends. The CDR3 sequence is 14 residues long. Germline CDR1 and CDR2: SGHRS and YFSETQ. Here the CDR3 reads CASSWGTGSREQFF. Written as DNA, the CDR3 is TGCGCCAGCAGCTGGGGGACCGGGTCTCGGGAGCAGTTCTTC.